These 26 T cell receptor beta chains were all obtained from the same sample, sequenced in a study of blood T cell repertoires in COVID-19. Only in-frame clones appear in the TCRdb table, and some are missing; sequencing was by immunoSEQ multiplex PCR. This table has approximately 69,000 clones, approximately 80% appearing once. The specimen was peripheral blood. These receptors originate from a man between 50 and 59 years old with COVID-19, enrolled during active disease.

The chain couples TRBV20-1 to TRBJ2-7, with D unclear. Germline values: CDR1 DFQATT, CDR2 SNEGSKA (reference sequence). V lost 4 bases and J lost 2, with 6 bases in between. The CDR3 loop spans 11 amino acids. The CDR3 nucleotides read TGCAGTGCTAAAGATACCTACGAGCAGTACTTC. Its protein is CSAKDTYEQYF.

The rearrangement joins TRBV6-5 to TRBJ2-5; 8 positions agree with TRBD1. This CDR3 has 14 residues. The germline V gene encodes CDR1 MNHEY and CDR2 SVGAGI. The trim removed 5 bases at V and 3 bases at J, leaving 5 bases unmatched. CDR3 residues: CASSPPGQEETQYF. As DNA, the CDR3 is TGTGCCAGCAGTCCGCCGGGACAGGAAGAGACCCAGTACTTC.

In nucleotides, the CDR3 is TGTGCCAGCAGCTTGACCCGGACAGAGGGGACCCAGTACTTC. Protein: CASSLTRTEGTQYF. The V and J genes are TRBV5-4 and TRBJ2-5, with D possibly matching TRBD1 (6 bases). V dropped 1 base and J dropped 7 bases, with 14 bases sitting between them. This CDR3 contains 14 residues. Germline V gene sequence: CDR1 SGHNT, CDR2 YYREEE (reference sequence).

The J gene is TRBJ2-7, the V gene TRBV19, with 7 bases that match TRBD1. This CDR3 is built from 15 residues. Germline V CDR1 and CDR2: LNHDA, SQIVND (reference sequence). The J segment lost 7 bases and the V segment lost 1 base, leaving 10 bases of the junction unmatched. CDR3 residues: CASSIVATGLPEQYF. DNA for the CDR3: TGTGCCAGTAGTATAGTAGCGACAGGGCTACCGGAGCAGTACTTC.

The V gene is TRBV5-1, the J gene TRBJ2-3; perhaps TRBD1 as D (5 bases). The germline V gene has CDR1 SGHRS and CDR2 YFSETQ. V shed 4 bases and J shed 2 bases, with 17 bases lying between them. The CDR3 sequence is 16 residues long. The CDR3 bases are TGCGCCAGCAGCCCAGGGCCCCAAGGAACCACAGATACGCAGTATTTT. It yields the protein CASSPGPQGTTDTQYF.

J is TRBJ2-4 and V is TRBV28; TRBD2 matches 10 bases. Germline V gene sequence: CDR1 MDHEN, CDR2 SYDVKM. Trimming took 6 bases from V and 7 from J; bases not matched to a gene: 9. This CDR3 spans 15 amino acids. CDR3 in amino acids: CASRHSGGSGNIQYF. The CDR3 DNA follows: TGTGCCAGCAGACATAGCGGGGGGAGTGGGAACATTCAGTACTTC. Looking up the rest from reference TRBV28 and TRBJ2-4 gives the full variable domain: DVKVTQSSRYLVKRTGEKVFLECVQDMDHENMFWYRQDPGLGLRLIYFSYDVKMKEKGDIPEGYSVSREKKERFSLILESASTNQTSMYLCASRHSGGSGNIQYFGAGTRLSVL.

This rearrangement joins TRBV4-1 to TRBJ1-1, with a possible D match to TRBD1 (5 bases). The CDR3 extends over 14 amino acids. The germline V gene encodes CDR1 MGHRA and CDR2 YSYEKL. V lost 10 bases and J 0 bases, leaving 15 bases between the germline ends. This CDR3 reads CATRAGDLNTEAFF. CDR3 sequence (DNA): TGCGCCACCAGGGCGGGAGACTTGAACACTGAAGCTTTCTTT.

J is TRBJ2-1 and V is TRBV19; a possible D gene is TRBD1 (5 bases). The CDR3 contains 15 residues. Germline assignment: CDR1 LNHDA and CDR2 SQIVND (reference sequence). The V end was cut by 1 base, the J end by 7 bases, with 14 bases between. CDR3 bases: TGTGCCAGTAGTATAGCTAGGCAGGGTTCAAATGAGCAGTTCTTC. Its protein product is CASSIARQGSNEQFF.

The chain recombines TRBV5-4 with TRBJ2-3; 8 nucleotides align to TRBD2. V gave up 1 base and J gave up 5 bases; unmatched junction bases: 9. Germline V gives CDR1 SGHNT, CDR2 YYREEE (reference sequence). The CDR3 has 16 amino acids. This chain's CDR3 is CASSLSGTRPQDTQYF. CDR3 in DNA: TGTGCCAGCAGCTTGAGTGGGACTAGACCGCAAGATACGCAGTATTTT.

CDR3 nucleotide sequence: TGCAGCGTTGTGATCCTGGGGGCTAGCACAGATACGCAGTATTTT. Its protein is CSVVILGASTDTQYF. The V call is TRBV29-1, the J call TRBJ2-3; TRBD1 might be the D (6 bases). CDR1 and CDR2 (germline): SQVTM, ANQGSEA. Trimming removed 4 bases from V and 0 bases from J, with 14 bases in between. The CDR3 sequence is 15 residues long.

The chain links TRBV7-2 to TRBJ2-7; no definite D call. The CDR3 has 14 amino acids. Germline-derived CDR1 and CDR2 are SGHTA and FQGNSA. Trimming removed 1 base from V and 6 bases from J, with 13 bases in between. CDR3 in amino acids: CASSLEPSLSEQYF. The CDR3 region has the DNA TGTGCCAGCAGCTTAGAACCGAGCCTGTCCGAGCAGTACTTC.

CDR3 amino acids: CASSPRTGEETQYF. For the CDR3, the DNA is TGTGCCAGCAGCCCCCGGACAGGGGAAGAGACCCAGTACTTC. The chain couples TRBV7-2 to TRBJ2-5, with 9 nucleotides matching TRBD1. CDR3 length: 14 amino acids. CDR1 and CDR2 from the germline V gene are SGHTA and FQGNSA. With V trimmed by 5 bases and J by 3 bases, 4 bases remained unmatched. Using reference TRBV7-2 and TRBJ2-5 for the parts outside the CDR3, the full variable domain is GAGVSQSPSNKVTEKGKDVELRCDPISGHTALYWYRQSLGQGLEFLIYFQGNSAPDKSGLPSDRFSAERTGGSVSTLTIQRTQQEDSAVYLCASSPRTGEETQYFGPGTRLLVL.

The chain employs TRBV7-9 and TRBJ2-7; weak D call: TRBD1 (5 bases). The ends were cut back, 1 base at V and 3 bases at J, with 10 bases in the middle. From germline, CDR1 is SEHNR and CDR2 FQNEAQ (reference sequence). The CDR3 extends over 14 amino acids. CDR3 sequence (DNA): TGTGCCAGCAGCTTAGGTAGGGGTAGCTACGAGCAGTACTTC. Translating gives CASSLGRGSYEQYF. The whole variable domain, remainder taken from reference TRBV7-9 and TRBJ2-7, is DTGVSQNPRHKITKRGQNVTFRCDPISEHNRLYWYRQTLGQGPEFLTYFQNEAQLEKSRLLSDRFSAERPKGSFSTLEIQRTEQGDSAMYLCASSLGRGSYEQYFGPGTRLTVT.

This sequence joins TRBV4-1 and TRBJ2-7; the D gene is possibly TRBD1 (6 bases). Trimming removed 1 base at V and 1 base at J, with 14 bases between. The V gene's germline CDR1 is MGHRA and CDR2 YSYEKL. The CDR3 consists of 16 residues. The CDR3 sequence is CASSQVGQGLSYEQYF. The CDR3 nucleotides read TGCGCCAGCAGCCAAGTCGGGCAGGGGTTATCCTACGAGCAGTACTTC.

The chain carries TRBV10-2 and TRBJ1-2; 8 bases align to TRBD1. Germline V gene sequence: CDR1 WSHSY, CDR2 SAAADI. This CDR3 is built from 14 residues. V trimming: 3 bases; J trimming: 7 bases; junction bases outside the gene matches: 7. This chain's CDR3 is CASSDRGRVGGYTF. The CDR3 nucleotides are TGCGCCAGCAGTGACAGGGGGCGGGTCGGTGGCTACACCTTC.

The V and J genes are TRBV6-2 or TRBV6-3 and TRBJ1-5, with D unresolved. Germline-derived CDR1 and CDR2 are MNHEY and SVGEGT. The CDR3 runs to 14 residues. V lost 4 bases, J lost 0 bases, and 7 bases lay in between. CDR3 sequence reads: CASSLQVSNQPQHF. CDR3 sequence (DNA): TGTGCCAGCAGTTTGCAGGTTAGCAATCAGCCCCAGCATTTT.

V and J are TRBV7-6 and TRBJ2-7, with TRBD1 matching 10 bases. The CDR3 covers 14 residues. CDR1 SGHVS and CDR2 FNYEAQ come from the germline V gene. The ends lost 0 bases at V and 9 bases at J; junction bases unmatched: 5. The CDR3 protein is CASSLAPGQGPQYF. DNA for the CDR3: TGTGCCAGCAGCTTAGCGCCGGGACAGGGGCCGCAGTACTTC. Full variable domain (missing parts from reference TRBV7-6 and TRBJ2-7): GAGVSQSPRYKVTKRGQDVALRCDPISGHVSLYWYRQALGQGPEFLTYFNYEAQQDKSGLPNDRFSAERPEGSISTLTIQRTEQRDSAMYRCASSLAPGQGPQYFGPGTRLTVT.

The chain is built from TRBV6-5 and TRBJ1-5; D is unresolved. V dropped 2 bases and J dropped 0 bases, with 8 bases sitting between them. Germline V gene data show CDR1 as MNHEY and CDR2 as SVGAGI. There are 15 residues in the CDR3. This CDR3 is CASSYDGDSNQPQHF. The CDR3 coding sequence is TGTGCCAGCAGTTACGATGGAGATAGCAATCAGCCCCAGCATTTT.

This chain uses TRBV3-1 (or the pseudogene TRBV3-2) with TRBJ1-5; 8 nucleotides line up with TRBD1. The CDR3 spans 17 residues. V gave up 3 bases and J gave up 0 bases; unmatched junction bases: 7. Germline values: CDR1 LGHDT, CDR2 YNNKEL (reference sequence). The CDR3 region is CASSHGQGPYSNQPQHF. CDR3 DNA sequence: TGTGCCAGCAGCCATGGACAGGGTCCCTATAGCAATCAGCCCCAGCATTTT.

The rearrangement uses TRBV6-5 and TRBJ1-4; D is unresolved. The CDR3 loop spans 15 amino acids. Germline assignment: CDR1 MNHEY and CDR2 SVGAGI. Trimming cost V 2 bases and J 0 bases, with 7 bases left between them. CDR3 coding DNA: TGTGCCAGCAGTTACATCAGTGCAACTAATGAAAAACTGTTTTTT. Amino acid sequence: CASSYISATNEKLFF.

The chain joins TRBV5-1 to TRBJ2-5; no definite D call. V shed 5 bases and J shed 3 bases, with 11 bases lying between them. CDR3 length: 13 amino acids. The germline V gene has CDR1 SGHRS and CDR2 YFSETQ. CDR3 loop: CASRELTEETQYF. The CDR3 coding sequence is TGCGCCAGCAGAGAATTAACAGAAGAGACCCAGTACTTC.

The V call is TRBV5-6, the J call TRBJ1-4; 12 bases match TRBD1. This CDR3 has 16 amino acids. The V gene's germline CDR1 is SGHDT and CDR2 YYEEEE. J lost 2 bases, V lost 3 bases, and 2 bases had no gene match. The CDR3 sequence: CASSWGQGATNEKLFF. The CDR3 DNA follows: TGTGCCAGCAGCTGGGGACAGGGGGCCACTAATGAAAAACTGTTTTTT.

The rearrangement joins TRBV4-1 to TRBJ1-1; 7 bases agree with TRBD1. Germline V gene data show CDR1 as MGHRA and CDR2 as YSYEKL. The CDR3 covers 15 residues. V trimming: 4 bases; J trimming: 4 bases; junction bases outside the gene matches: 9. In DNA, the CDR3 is TGCGCCAGCAGCCCGCCTGACAGGGCGGTCACTGAAGCTTTCTTT. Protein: CASSPPDRAVTEAFF.

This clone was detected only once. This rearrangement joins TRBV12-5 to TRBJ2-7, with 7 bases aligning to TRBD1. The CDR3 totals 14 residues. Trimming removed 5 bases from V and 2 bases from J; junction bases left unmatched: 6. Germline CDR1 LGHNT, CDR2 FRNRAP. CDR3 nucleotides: TGTGCTAGTGGTCCTAGACAGGGTCCCTACGAGCAGTACTTC. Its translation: CASGPRQGPYEQYF.

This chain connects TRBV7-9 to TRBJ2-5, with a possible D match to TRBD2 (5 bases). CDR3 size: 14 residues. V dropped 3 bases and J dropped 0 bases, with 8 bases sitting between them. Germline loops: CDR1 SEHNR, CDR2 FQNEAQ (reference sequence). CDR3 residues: CASSLAGYQETQYF. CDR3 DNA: TGTGCCAGCAGCTTGGCGGGCTACCAAGAGACCCAGTACTTC.

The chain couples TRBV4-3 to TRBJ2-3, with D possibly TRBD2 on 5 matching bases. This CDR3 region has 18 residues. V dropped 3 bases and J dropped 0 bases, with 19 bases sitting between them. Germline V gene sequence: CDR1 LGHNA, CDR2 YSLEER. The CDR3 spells CASSQTIGVLGSTDTQYF. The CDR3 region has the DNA TGCGCCAGCAGCCAGACTATCGGGGTATTAGGAAGCACAGATACGCAGTATTTT.